These T cell receptor beta chains were read from a single sample in a study of shared clonotypes between healthy human individuals. Produced via immunoSEQ multiplex PCR; TCRdb's table is partial and in-frame only. This sample has around 450,000 clones, with 75% to 85% found just once. The sequenced material came from PBMCs. The receptors stem from a woman aged 40-49 years in good health. Some clones in this sample may be carry-over from other donors' samples. Both conserved end residues are part of each CDR3. Fields, in order: clone size, V gene, D gene, J gene, CDR3 protein, CDR3 DNA. The D gene is left open where the match is weak. Clone size is not always given. Where it is, it says once, few, many or a class for expanded clones.

NA	TRBV19	NA	TRBJ2-7	CATSVSGPYEQYF	TGTGCCACAAGCGTCTCGGGGCCCTACGAGCAGTACTTC
NA	TRBV27	TRBD1	TRBJ2-7	CASSSLTGGKHEQYF	TGTGCCAGCAGTTCTCTGACAGGGGGAAAGCACGAGCAGTACTTC
NA	TRBV11-1	NA	TRBJ2-7	CASSRLVPSSYEQYF	TGTGCCAGCAGCCGATTAGTCCCGAGCTCCTACGAGCAGTACTTC
NA	TRBV7-3	TRBD2	TRBJ2-1	CASSFSGRPFNEQFF	TGTGCCAGCAGCTTTAGCGGGAGACCTTTCAATGAGCAGTTCTTC
NA	TRBV5-5	TRBD1	TRBJ1-2	CASSLGDRNYGYTF	TGTGCCAGCAGCTTGGGGGACAGAAACTATGGCTACACCTTC
NA	TRBV5-1	NA	TRBJ2-7	CASSGRMQGTSYEQYF	TGCGCCAGCAGCGGGCGTATGCAGGGGACTTCCTACGAGCAGTACTTC
NA	TRBV9	NA	TRBJ1-3	CASSDSRSGNTIYF	TGTGCCAGCAGTGACAGTCGCTCTGGAAACACCATATATTTT
NA	TRBV10-3	NA	TRBJ1-1	CASRFTSQGMNTEAFF	TGTGCCAGCAGGTTCACATCCCAGGGTATGAACACTGAAGCTTTCTTT
few	TRBV29-1	NA	TRBJ1-1	CSVEGGNTEAFF	TGCAGCGTTGAAGGGGGGAACACTGAAGCTTTCTTT
few	TRBV18	NA	TRBJ1-1	CASSRSTENTEAFF	TGTGCCAGCTCACGCTCGACAGAGAACACTGAAGCTTTCTTT
NA	TRBV7-9	NA	TRBJ2-5	CASSPPSQETQYF	TGTGCCAGCAGCCCCCCCTCCCAAGAGACCCAGTACTTC
NA	TRBV5-4	TRBD2	TRBJ2-1	CASTEKLAGGLDEQFF	TGTGCCAGCACCGAAAAACTAGCGGGAGGGTTGGATGAGCAGTTCTTC
few	TRBV29-1	NA	TRBJ1-2	CSVEESNRVGYGYTF	TGCAGCGTTGAAGAGTCAAACAGGGTTGGCTATGGCTACACCTTC
NA	TRBV18	TRBD2	TRBJ2-1	CASSQLAGPQNEQFF	TGTGCCAGCTCACAACTAGCGGGACCACAGAATGAGCAGTTCTTC
NA	TRBV27	TRBD1	TRBJ1-5	CASSLDAGGLNQPQHF	TGTGCCAGCAGTTTAGATGCAGGGGGCCTGAATCAGCCCCAGCATTTT
NA	TRBV5-1	TRBD2	TRBJ2-2	CASSLRTSGQQGTGELFF	TGCGCCAGCAGCCTTCGGACTAGCGGGCAACAGGGGACCGGGGAGCTGTTTTTT
once	TRBV9	TRBD2	TRBJ2-1	CASSWRDSGSSYNEQFF	TGTGCCAGCAGCTGGAGGGATAGCGGGAGCTCCTACAATGAGCAGTTCTTC
NA	TRBV2	TRBD2	TRBJ2-3	CASSVELADTDTQYF	TGTGCCAGCAGTGTTGAGCTAGCGGACACAGATACGCAGTATTTT
few	TRBV4-1	NA	TRBJ1-5	CASSQDAAGLQPQHF	TGCGCCAGCAGCCAAGATGCGGCAGGGCTTCAGCCCCAGCATTTT
few	TRBV7-9	NA	TRBJ1-1	CASIGVSEAFF	TGTGCCAGCATAGGGGTGTCTGAAGCTTTCTTT
NA	TRBV11-2	NA	TRBJ2-1	CASSLPGAVSYNEQFF	TGTGCCAGCAGCTTACCGGGAGCGGTCTCCTACAATGAGCAGTTCTTC
NA	TRBV18	TRBD2	TRBJ2-5	CASAKTSGSRETQYF	TGTGCCAGCGCCAAGACTAGCGGGAGTCGGGAGACCCAGTACTTC
once	TRBV4-1	TRBD1	TRBJ2-1	CASSHPSRDRYNEQFF	TGCGCCAGCAGCCACCCCTCCCGGGACAGATACAATGAGCAGTTCTTC